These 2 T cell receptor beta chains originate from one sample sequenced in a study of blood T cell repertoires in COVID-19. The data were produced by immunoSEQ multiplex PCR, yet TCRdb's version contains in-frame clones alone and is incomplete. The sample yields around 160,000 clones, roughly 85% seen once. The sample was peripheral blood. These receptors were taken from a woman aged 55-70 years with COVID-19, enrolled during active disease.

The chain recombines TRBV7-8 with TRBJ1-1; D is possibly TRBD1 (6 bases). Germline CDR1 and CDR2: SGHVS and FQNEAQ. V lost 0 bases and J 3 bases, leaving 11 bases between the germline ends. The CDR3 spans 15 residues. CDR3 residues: CASSLAQGLDTEAFF. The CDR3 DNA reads TGTGCCAGCAGCTTAGCACAGGGATTGGACACTGAAGCTTTCTTT.

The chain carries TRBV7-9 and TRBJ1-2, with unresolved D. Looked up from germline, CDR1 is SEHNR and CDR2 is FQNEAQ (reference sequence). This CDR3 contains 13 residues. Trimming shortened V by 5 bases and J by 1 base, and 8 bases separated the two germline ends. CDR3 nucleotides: TGTGCCAGCAGCGGAGGACGTAACTATGGCTACACCTTC. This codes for CASSGGRNYGYTF. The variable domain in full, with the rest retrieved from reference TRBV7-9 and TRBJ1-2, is DTGVSQNPRHKITKRGQNVTFRCDPISEHNRLYWYRQTLGQGPEFLTYFQNEAQLEKSRLLSDRFSAERPKGSFSTLEIQRTEQGDSAMYLCASSGGRNYGYTFGSGTRLTVV.